Only a few counts were recorded for the clone carrying this T cell receptor beta chain. The antigen is unknown. CDR3 size: 14 residues. CDR1 and CDR2 (germline): SGDLS, YYNGEE. Between the trimmed V and J ends, which lost 4 bases and 5 bases, there was a span of 15 bases. This specimen comes from a study of response to subunit inactivated influenza vaccine. Study-level points and caveats: Authors suggested that a seasonal influenza vaccination recruits few new T cells each time.

TCRdb reanalysed the RT-PCR reads using MiXCR and keeps one entry per CDR3 protein. The data hold approximately 500,000 distinct CDR3 sequences, with 13% observed a single time. The source is a middle-aged man who received an inactivated influenza vaccine. The rearrangement links TRBV9 to TRBJ2-5; D possibly corresponds to TRBD1 (7 bases). The source material was PBMCs from blood, sampled more than 35 days after vaccination. In DNA, the CDR3 is TGTGCCAGCAGCCGTGGGCCAGGGGGGGAGACCCAGTACTTC. It codes for CASSRGPGGETQYF.